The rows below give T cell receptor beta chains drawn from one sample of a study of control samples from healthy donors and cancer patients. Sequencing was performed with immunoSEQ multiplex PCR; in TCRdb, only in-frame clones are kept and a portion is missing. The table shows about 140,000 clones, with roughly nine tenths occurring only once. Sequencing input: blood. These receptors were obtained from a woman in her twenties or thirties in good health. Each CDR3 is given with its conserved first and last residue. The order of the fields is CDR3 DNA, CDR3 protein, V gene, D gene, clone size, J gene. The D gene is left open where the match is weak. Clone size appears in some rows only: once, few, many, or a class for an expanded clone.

TGCAGCGTTGATTTGGGGACTCACCCCTACGAGCAGTACTTC | CSVDLGTHPYEQYF | TRBV29-1 | - | - | TRBJ2-7
TGTGCCAGCAGTGAATCCGGGAGGACCACCGGGGAGCTGTTTTTT | CASSESGRTTGELFF | TRBV2 | TRBD2 | - | TRBJ2-2
TGCGCCAGCTGGGCCCGGGGGATGAACACTGAAGCTTTCTTT | CASWARGMNTEAFF | TRBV5-1 | - | - | TRBJ1-1
TGTGCCAGTAGTACCTTCCTTAGCGGGGAGCTGTTTTTT | CASSTFLSGELFF | TRBV19 | - | - | TRBJ2-2
TGTGCCTGGAGTGTTGGGGGAACAGATACGCAGTATTTT | CAWSVGGTDTQYF | TRBV30 | - | - | TRBJ2-3
TGTGCCAGCAGCTACGACAGTTATCAGCCCCAGCATTTT | CASSYDSYQPQHF | TRBV7-9 | - | - | TRBJ1-5
TGTGCCAGCAGCGTGGGGACAGGGCCTGAAAAACTGTTTTTT | CASSVGTGPEKLFF | TRBV9 | TRBD1 | - | TRBJ1-4
TGTGCCAGCAGCATCGGAGCGGGGAGAAACACAGATACGCAGTATTTT | CASSIGAGRNTDTQYF | TRBV5-8 | TRBD2 | once | TRBJ2-3
TGTGCCAGCAGTCCCCGCCCCGGGGCACGCTCCACTGAAGCTTTCTTT | CASSPRPGARSTEAFF | TRBV27 | - | - | TRBJ1-1
TGCGCCAGCAGCTTGGACGGGACTTTCGCCAGGTCTGATGAAAAACTGTTTTTT | CASSLDGTFARSDEKLFF | TRBV5-1 | - | - | TRBJ1-4
TGCAGCGTGGGGACAGGGGGCAGCAGAAACATTCAGTACTTC | CSVGTGGSRNIQYF | TRBV29-1 | TRBD1 | - | TRBJ2-4
TGTGCCAGCTCACTGGCCGGGACAGCCCAGTACGAGCAGTACTTC | CASSLAGTAQYEQYF | TRBV18 | TRBD1 | - | TRBJ2-7
TGTGCCAGCAGTCGACAGGGGAACACTGAAGCTTTCTTT | CASSRQGNTEAFF | TRBV28 | TRBD1 | - | TRBJ1-1
TGTGCCAGCAGTTACTCGACAGCGGGAGCCTACAATGAGCAGTTCTTC | CASSYSTAGAYNEQFF | TRBV6-6 | TRBD2 | - | TRBJ2-1
TGTGCCAGCAATCGGGGTGCAACTAATGAAAAACTGTTTTTT | CASNRGATNEKLFF | TRBV6-6 | - | - | TRBJ1-4
TGTGCCAGCAGAACAGCCTCTGGAAACACCATATATTTT | CASRTASGNTIYF | TRBV6-5 | - | - | TRBJ1-3
TGCGCCAGCAGCAAGGGACTAGCGGCGACACTATCGGGTGAGGAGACCCAGTACTTC | CASSKGLAATLSGEETQYF | TRBV5-1 | TRBD2 | - | TRBJ2-5
TGTGCCAGCAGCTTAGGCGGCCAACCCGAAATATACGAGCAGTACTTC | CASSLGGQPEIYEQYF | TRBV11-2 | - | - | TRBJ2-7
TGTGCCAGCAGTGGTGAAGGGGGATACAATCAGCCCCAGCATTTT | CASSGEGGYNQPQHF | TRBV2 | - | - | TRBJ1-5
TGTGCCAGCACCCCGAGTCGACAGCCGTACGAGCAGTACTTC | CASTPSRQPYEQYF | TRBV28 | - | once | TRBJ2-7
TGCGCCAGCTACGGACAGATGCGGACTAGCGGGAGGCACCGATCTAACGAGCAGTACTTC | CASYGQMRTSGRHRSNEQYF | TRBV10-1 | TRBD2 | - | TRBJ2-7
TGTGCCAGCAGCGCCGGGACTAGCGGATACAATGAGCAGTTCTTC | CASSAGTSGYNEQFF | TRBV2 | TRBD2 | - | TRBJ2-1
TGTGCCAGCAGTCCCAGGGGGCGGGGTCCCCAGCATTTT | CASSPRGRGPQHF | TRBV6-6 | TRBD1 | - | TRBJ1-5
TGCAGTGCTACCCGATTGAGTGGCTACACCTTC | CSATRLSGYTF | TRBV20-1 | - | - | TRBJ1-2
TGTGCCAGCAGCTTGGGTGGGCGAGGACAGTATTTT | CASSLGGRGQYF | TRBV5-6 | - | - | TRBJ2-3
TGTGCCAGCAGTTACTCGACAGGGGCCTCTAACTATGGCTACACCTTC | CASSYSTGASNYGYTF | TRBV6-5 | TRBD1 | - | TRBJ1-2
TGTGCCAGCAGCTTAGCAGGACCGGGACAGGGGGATTCACCCCTCCACTTT | CASSLAGPGQGDSPLHF | TRBV7-2 | TRBD1 | - | TRBJ1-6
TGCGCCAGCAGTGAGTCCGGGACAGAGACCCAGTACTTC | CASSESGTETQYF | TRBV10-2 | - | - | TRBJ2-5
TGTGCCATCAGTGAGTCGAAAACAGGGGGCGGCTACACCTTC | CAISESKTGGGYTF | TRBV10-3 | TRBD1 | - | TRBJ1-2
TGTGCCAGCAGCCAAGAAATGACCCGACAAGCCGCAACTAATGAAAAACTGTTTTTT | CASSQEMTRQAATNEKLFF | TRBV4-2 | - | - | TRBJ1-4
TGTGCCAGCAGCGCCTTACAGGGGGCCGGGGAGCTGTTTTTT | CASSALQGAGELFF | TRBV9 | TRBD1 | - | TRBJ2-2
TGTGCCAGCAGTTACTCGTTTGGGGTAGAGACCCAGTACTTC | CASSYSFGVETQYF | TRBV6-5 | - | - | TRBJ2-5
TGTGCCAGCAGTTACAGTTCGGACACTGAAGCTTTCTTT | CASSYSSDTEAFF | TRBV6-5 | - | once | TRBJ1-1
TGTGCCAGCAGAGACTTAAAACAGGGGGCCGAGCAGTACTTC | CASRDLKQGAEQYF | TRBV27 | TRBD1 | - | TRBJ2-7
TGTGCCACCAGCAGAGATAAATGGGGTGAGCAGTTCTTC | CATSRDKWGEQFF | TRBV15 | - | - | TRBJ2-1
TGTGCCAGCAGACGTTTTCCCGCGGACAAGACCTACGAGCAGTACTTC | CASRRFPADKTYEQYF | TRBV2 | - | - | TRBJ2-7
TGTGCCAGCAGCCAGAATATCAGGGTCACTGAAGCTTTCTTT | CASSQNIRVTEAFF | TRBV5-8 | - | - | TRBJ1-1
TGCAGCGTTGAAGGGTGGAGGGGCGCGAACACCGGGGAGCTGTTTTTT | CSVEGWRGANTGELFF | TRBV29-1 | - | once | TRBJ2-2
TGCGCCAGCGATCCGGGACAGACGAACACCGGGGAGCTGTTTTTT | CASDPGQTNTGELFF | TRBV5-1 | TRBD1 | once | TRBJ2-2
TGTGCCAGCGGAGGGGACAGGCACACTGAAGCTTTCTTT | CASGGDRHTEAFF | TRBV2 | TRBD1 | - | TRBJ1-1
TGTGCCAGCAGGCTCAGGGAAACTGAAGCTTTCTTT | CASRLRETEAFF | TRBV6-5 | - | - | TRBJ1-1
TGTGCCAGTAGTATAGGCGTAGCGTACAATGAGCAGTTCTTC | CASSIGVAYNEQFF | TRBV19 | - | - | TRBJ2-1
TGTGCCATACACCCCGAAACAGTTTCCATGGCTTTCTTT | CAIHPETVSMAFF | TRBV6-4 | - | - | TRBJ1-1
TGTGCCAGCAGCTTACGTAACACCGGGGAGCTGTTTTTT | CASSLRNTGELFF | TRBV11-3 | - | - | TRBJ2-2
TGTGCCAGCAGTGAATCTAGCGGGGCCCGAGGGGCCCAGTACTTC | CASSESSGARGAQYF | TRBV6-1 | TRBD2 | - | TRBJ2-5
TGCAGCGTTACAAGGGGGACCCAAGAGACCCAGTACTTC | CSVTRGTQETQYF | TRBV29-1 | - | - | TRBJ2-5
TGTGCCAGCAGCGTCGGAAAGGGAGGAGGCTATAATTCACCCCTCCACTTT | CASSVGKGGGYNSPLHF | TRBV9 | - | - | TRBJ1-6
TGTGCCAGCAGTGAAGTTGGGACAGGGGAAAAACTGTTTTTT | CASSEVGTGEKLFF | TRBV6-1 | TRBD1 | - | TRBJ1-4
TGTGCCAGTAGGGGACAGGGAGAGAGTGGCTACACCTTC | CASRGQGESGYTF | TRBV19 | TRBD1 | - | TRBJ1-2
TGTGCCAGCAGCCAAGAACTCCGAGGGAGCAGCGCCAAAAACATTCAGTACTTC | CASSQELRGSSAKNIQYF | TRBV4-2 | - | - | TRBJ2-4
TGTGCCAGTAGCGTCGGTCAGGGAACCTACGAGCAGTACTTC | CASSVGQGTYEQYF | TRBV19 | - | - | TRBJ2-7
TGTGCCAGCAGCCAAGAGGGACCCCAAGACAGCAATCAGCCCCAGCATTTT | CASSQEGPQDSNQPQHF | TRBV14 | - | - | TRBJ1-5
TGTGCCAGCAGCTTGGATAGCCCCTGGGCCGGGGAGCTGTTTTTT | CASSLDSPWAGELFF | TRBV5-4 | - | - | TRBJ2-2